This is a list of T cell receptor beta chains from one sample in a study of cytomegalovirus exposure and HLA in healthy donors. Data came from immunoSEQ multiplex PCR; TCRdb stores just in-frame clones and leaves some out. The sample has about 140,000 clones, around nine tenths seen once; the top ten hold approximately 4.7%. The specimen was PBMCs. The origin of the receptors is a woman in her 30s in good health and CMV-seronegative. CDR3s include the opening cysteine and the closing phenylalanine or tryptophan. Fields, in order: clone size, D gene, J gene, V gene, CDR3 DNA, CDR3 protein. A D gene is named only where the DNA matches it firmly. The size of a clone is reported for some rows only, either as once, few or many, or as a class for expanded clones.

.	TRBD2	TRBJ2-7	TRBV7-6	TGTGCCAGCAGCTTAGTGGCGGGAGGGCCAAAGGAGCAGTACTTC	CASSLVAGGPKEQYF
.	TRBD1	TRBJ2-3	TRBV29-1	TGCAGCGGACTCACAGGGGCAGATACGCAGTATTTT	CSGLTGADTQYF
.	.	TRBJ2-3	TRBV5-1	TGCGCCAGCAGCAGGAGGGGTCCCACTAGCACAGATACGCAGTATTTT	CASSRRGPTSTDTQYF
.	.	TRBJ2-3	TRBV7-9	TGTGCCAGCTCGACCCGGGGGTCTGGGGGCACAGATACGCAGTATTTT	CASSTRGSGGTDTQYF
.	.	TRBJ2-7	TRBV6-1	TGTGCCAGCAGTGAAGCTATAGGGAGCTGGGACGAGCAGTACTTC	CASSEAIGSWDEQYF
.	.	TRBJ2-5	TRBV7-9	TGTGCCAGCAGCTTGGGGGGCCAAGAGACCCAGTACTTC	CASSLGGQETQYF
.	.	TRBJ1-1	TRBV6-5	TGTGCCAGCAGCCTCGGGAGAAACACTGAAGCTTTCTTT	CASSLGRNTEAFF
once	TRBD1	TRBJ1-2	TRBV9	TGTGCCAGCACCGGACAGGAGGACTATGGCTACACCTTC	CASTGQEDYGYTF
.	.	TRBJ1-2	TRBV19	TGTGCCAGTATGGGGCAGGACTATGGCTACACCTTC	CASMGQDYGYTF
.	.	TRBJ1-1	TRBV28	TGTGCCAGCAGCGTAAGCGGGGCAGGGAACACTGAAGCTTTCTTT	CASSVSGAGNTEAFF
.	.	TRBJ2-7	TRBV2	TGTGCCAGCACCCGAGCGGAGGTGGCCTACGAGCAGTACTTC	CASTRAEVAYEQYF
.	.	TRBJ1-2	TRBV4-3	TGCGCCAGCAGCCAAGATACAGGGTACTATGGCTACACCTTC	CASSQDTGYYGYTF
.	.	TRBJ2-3	TRBV7-3	TGTGCCAGCAGCTTTAAGGGGTCAGATACGCAGTATTTT	CASSFKGSDTQYF
few	.	TRBJ2-7	TRBV19	TGTGCCAGTAGTATTTCGGACAGTGAGATTTACGAGCAGTACTTC	CASSISDSEIYEQYF
.	.	TRBJ2-2	TRBV19	TGTGCCAGTAGTAGGGGCGGGAACACCGGGGAGCTGTTTTTT	CASSRGGNTGELFF
.	TRBD2	TRBJ2-1	TRBV9	TGTGCCAGCAGCGCCCGGACTAGCGGGAGAGTCCACAATGAGCAGTTCTTC	CASSARTSGRVHNEQFF
once	TRBD1	TRBJ2-3	TRBV6-1	TGTGCCAGCAGTGGGACAGGGGCCACAGATACGCAGTATTTT	CASSGTGATDTQYF
.	.	TRBJ2-7	TRBV6-1	TGTGCCAGCAGTGACCTCGGGGGGCCCCGCTACGAGCAGTACTTC	CASSDLGGPRYEQYF
.	TRBD2	TRBJ2-2	TRBV6-6	TGTGCCAGCAGTGTACAGACTAGCGGTCGCGGGGAGCTGTTTTTT	CASSVQTSGRGELFF
.	TRBD1	TRBJ1-6	TRBV11-2	TGTGCCAGCAGCTCTACTGGTCCGGGACAGTATAATTCACCCCTCCACTTT	CASSSTGPGQYNSPLHF
.	TRBD1	TRBJ1-3	TRBV7-8	TGTGCCAGCAGCCGGGACAGGGTTTCTGGAAACACCATATATTTT	CASSRDRVSGNTIYF
.	.	TRBJ2-3	TRBV12-2	TGTGCAAGTCGCTTAGACCGGGCGGGACCTACGCAGTATTTT	CASRLDRAGPTQYF
.	TRBD1	TRBJ1-2	TRBV6-5	TGTGCCAGCAGTCCCACCGGGACAGGGAGTTCTGGCTACACCTTC	CASSPTGTGSSGYTF
.	TRBD1	TRBJ2-4	TRBV28	TGTGCCAGCAGTCCGCGGACAGGGGTGGGCAAAAACATTCAGTACTTC	CASSPRTGVGKNIQYF
.	TRBD2	TRBJ2-2	TRBV27	TGTGCCAGCACCCCGGGACTAGCGGGAGGAACCGGGGAGCTGTTTTTT	CASTPGLAGGTGELFF
few	.	TRBJ1-1	TRBV6-5	TGTGCCAGCAATTTGGGGCCGAACACTGAAGCTTTCTTT	CASNLGPNTEAFF
.	.	TRBJ2-3	TRBV5-1	TGCGCCAGCAGCTTGCGTGGGGCGACGTCTACAGATACGCAGTATTTT	CASSLRGATSTDTQYF
.	TRBD1	TRBJ2-3	TRBV7-9	TGTGCCAGCAGACCCCCCGGACAGGGCGCAGATACGCAGTATTTT	CASRPPGQGADTQYF
.	.	TRBJ1-1	TRBV28	TGTGCCAGCAGAGCCCGGGAAACGTCGAACACTGAAGCTTTCTTT	CASRARETSNTEAFF
.	.	TRBJ2-7	TRBV4-1	TGCGCCAGCAGCCAAGCCGAATCAGGGTTCCACGAGCAGTACTTC	CASSQAESGFHEQYF
once	.	TRBJ2-7	TRBV27	TGTGCCAGCAGTTTATCAGGTAGCGGTCGAGCCTACGAGCAGTACTTC	CASSLSGSGRAYEQYF
.	TRBD2	TRBJ2-1	TRBV19	TGTGCCAGTAGTATTGCTAGCGGGAGGGTCTATGAGCAGTTCTTC	CASSIASGRVYEQFF
.	.	TRBJ1-5	TRBV30	TGTGCCTGGAGTAGAGGGTTCGAAAATCAGCCCCAGCATTTT	CAWSRGFENQPQHF